This T cell receptor (beta chain) is from a study of cytomegalovirus exposure and HLA in healthy donors (TCRdb year 2017). About the study as a whole: A later analysis indicated that the 120 or so validation repertoires were generated on the platform also employed for the 650 to 850 repertoires of the first cohort. In addition to the first cohort of several hundred subjects, a separate validation cohort of under 150 different subjects was used. The study aimed to test whether cataloging public T cell receptors could reveal signatures of past pathogen exposure. To predict cytomegalovirus infection status, the study brought together high-throughput TCR immunosequencing, statistical association of individual TCRs with disease status, and machine learning.

The donors belonged to the validation cohort of 120 subjects, which was separate from the approximately 700-subject first cohort. The library relied on the immunoSEQ multiplex PCR assay. From the authors' description of their analysis: A statistical classification framework was developed to diagnose cytomegalovirus status using the catalog of TCR beta chain sequences. As stored in TCRdb, this immuneACCESS dataset retains in-frame rearrangements with V and J assigned. A fraction of the clones does not appear; measured against another copy, unresolved V genes explain less than half of the discrepancy, and the remainder lacks a known reason. V, J and clone size are taken as reported in that table, and D and trimming were inferred from the DNA itself. Here the sample has a few hundred thousand clones; more than 75% occur a single time. The top ten clones comprise about 0.85% of the sample. With respect to this clone: Its antigen target is currently unknown. The input lacks base qualities; no much larger clone sits a single base away.

Trimming removed 6 bases from V and 4 bases from J; the gene matches leave 5 bases unexplained. The CDR3 has 15 amino acids, counting the end cysteine and phenylalanine. Just the 45-base CDR3 DNA is kept, in frame starting at base 1. Looking up the germline V gene yields CDR1 MDHEN and CDR2 SYDVKM. Broader findings and caveats from the paper: In vitro tests confirmed that a few of the cytomegalovirus-associated TCR beta chains recognize cytomegalovirus antigens. The classifier was reported to diagnose cytomegalovirus status with high specificity and sensitivity in both the original cohort and the validation cohort. A later analysis found that TCRs clustered in the first cohort also tended to co-occur in the approximately 120 validation repertoires, with approximately 95% of cluster scores above 0. The study gave a list of 150 to 200 TCR beta chains associated with cytomegalovirus. The authors suggested that the approach could potentially be extended to other disease states and immunological phenotypes. Most TCR sequences were observed very rarely across donors, whereas some public TCRs were present in many individuals. A later analysis had no HLA typing for the validation cohort, so co-occurrence there was scored across all 110 or so repertoires.

The source is a woman aged 18 to 35 in good health and CMV-seronegative. Source material: PBMCs. The chain was built from TRBV28 and TRBJ2-1; 11 central nucleotides agree with TRBD2. The DNA is TGTGCCAGCAGCCTCAGACTAGCGGGGTACAATGAGCAGTTCTTC. Its translation is CASSLRLAGYNEQFF. Supplemented by the reference TRBV28 and TRBJ2-1 proteins around the CDR3, the complete variable domain is DVKVTQSSRYLVKRTGEKVFLECVQDMDHENMFWYRQDPGLGLRLIYFSYDVKMKEKGDIPEGYSVSREKKERFSLILESASTNQTSMYLCASSLRLAGYNEQFFGPGTRLTVL.